The 8 T cell receptor beta chains presented below share a single source sample, sequenced in a study of PD-1 blockade in classical Hodgkin lymphoma. Method: immunoSEQ multiplex PCR; TCRdb's copy keeps in-frame clones and lacks some. The repertoire consists of approximately 89,000 clones, with 83% occurring once and the leading ten covering about 18%. Time point defined: cycle 4 day 1 (C4D1), after about 6 weeks of nivolumab. Relapse after autologous stem cell transplantation occurred in every patient, and brentuximab vedotin exposure varied. Sequenced material: peripheral blood mononuclear cells (PBMCs), taken before the fourth cycle of nivolumab. These receptors were taken from a human donor with classical Hodgkin lymphoma.

The genes are TRBV6-5 and TRBJ1-2; possibly TRBD1 for D (5 bases). Trimming took off 6 bases at V and 6 bases at J, with 17 bases between the two ends. Germline CDR1 is MNHEY and CDR2 is SVGAGI. CDR3 length equals 14 residues. The CDR3 region has the DNA TGTGCCAGCAGGACGAGCCGGGACGGGGATGGCTACACCTTC. Amino acid sequence: CASRTSRDGDGYTF.

V and J are TRBV29-1 and TRBJ2-5, with D perhaps given as TRBD1 or TRBD2 (6 bases each). The CDR3 is 14 amino acids. Germline V gives CDR1 SQVTM, CDR2 ANQGSEA. Trimming pared 3 bases from V and 4 bases from J, leaving 15 bases between. The CDR3 DNA reads TGCAGCGTTGAGGAGGAGGGGGTCCGAGAGACCCAGTACTTC. Protein: CSVEEEGVRETQYF.

J is TRBJ2-1 and V is TRBV27; TRBD2 matches 8 bases. Germline CDR1 is MNHEY and CDR2 is SMNVEV (reference sequence). This CDR3 is 16 amino acids long. The V segment lost 1 base and the J segment 2 bases; nucleotides outside the gene matches: 4. CDR3 DNA: TGTGCCAGCAGTTTATGGCGGGAGGCGACCTACAATGAGCAGTTCTTC. It is translated as CASSLWREATYNEQFF.

About this clone: The junction shows a germline mismatch at one end, possibly a read error. The chain is built from TRBV5-5 and TRBJ2-5; 14 nucleotides agree with TRBD2. The germline V gene has CDR1 SGHKS and CDR2 YYEKEE (reference sequence). The CDR3 length is 13 residues. In DNA form, the CDR3 reads TGTGCCAGCAGCGCGGGGACTAGCGGGAGATCGGACTTC. Translated, it gives CASSAGTSGRSDF. The full variable domain, its missing parts supplied by reference TRBV5-5 and TRBJ2-5, is DAGVTQSPTHLIKTRGQQVTLRCSPISGHKSVSWYQQVLGQGPQFIFQYYEKEERGRGNFPDRFSARQFPNYSSELNVNALLLGDSALYLCASSAGTSGRSDFGPGTRLLVL.

The rearrangement links TRBV7-3 to TRBJ2-2; no definite D call. Trimming removed 5 bases from V and 3 bases from J, with 4 bases in between. Germline CDR1 SGHTA, CDR2 FQGTGA. This CDR3 is built from 12 residues. The CDR3 region is CASSPDTGELFF. The CDR3 DNA reads as TGTGCCAGCAGCCCAGACACCGGGGAGCTGTTTTTT.

Comment on this clone: Other DNA sequences of this sample code for an identical CDR3. The rearrangement links TRBV10-3 to TRBJ2-5, with D possibly being TRBD2 (5 bases). Germline V CDR1 and CDR2: ENHRY, SYGVKD. V shed 1 base and J shed 4 bases, with 7 bases lying between them. The length of the CDR3 is 13 residues. The CDR3 nucleotides read TGTGCCATCAGTGAGTTAGGAGGAGAGACCCAGTACTTC. This translates into CAISELGGETQYF.

This clone was detected only a few times. The chain links TRBV7-3 to TRBJ2-5; D is unresolved. This CDR3 has 13 residues. Germline values: CDR1 SGHTA, CDR2 FQGTGA. V was pared by 1 base and J by 5 bases, with 8 bases between. CDR3 residues: CASSLSLGETQYF. The DNA of the CDR3 is TGTGCCAGCAGCTTAAGCCTGGGGGAGACCCAGTACTTC. The entire variable domain, with the rest obtained from reference TRBV7-3 and TRBJ2-5, is as follows: GAGVSQTPSNKVTEKGKYVELRCDPISGHTALYWYRQSLGQGPEFLIYFQGTGAADDSGLPNDRFFAVRPEGSVSTLKIQRTERGDSAVYLCASSLSLGETQYFGPGTRLLVL.

The rearrangement links TRBV7-8 to TRBJ1-1; TRBD1 might be the D (5 bases). CDR3 length equals 16 residues. CDR1 SGHVS and CDR2 FQNEAQ come from the germline V gene. V lost 4 bases and J 2 bases, leaving 17 bases between the germline ends. The CDR3 coding sequence is TGTGCCAGCAGCTCCCTCTCAAGGGGCGCTAACACTGAAGCTTTCTTT. Its translation is CASSSLSRGANTEAFF.